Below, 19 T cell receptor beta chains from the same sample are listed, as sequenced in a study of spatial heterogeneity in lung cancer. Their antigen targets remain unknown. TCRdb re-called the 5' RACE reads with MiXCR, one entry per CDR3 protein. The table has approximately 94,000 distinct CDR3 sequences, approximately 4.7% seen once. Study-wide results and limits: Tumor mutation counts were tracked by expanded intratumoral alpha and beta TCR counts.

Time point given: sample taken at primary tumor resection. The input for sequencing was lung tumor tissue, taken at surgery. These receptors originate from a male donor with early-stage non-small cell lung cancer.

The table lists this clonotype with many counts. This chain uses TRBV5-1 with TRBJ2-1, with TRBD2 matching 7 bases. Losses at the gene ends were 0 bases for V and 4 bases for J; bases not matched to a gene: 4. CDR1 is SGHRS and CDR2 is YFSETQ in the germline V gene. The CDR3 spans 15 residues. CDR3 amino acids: CASSLAAREYNEQFF. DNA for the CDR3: TGCGCCAGCAGCTTGGCCGCGCGGGAGTACAATGAGCAGTTCTTC.

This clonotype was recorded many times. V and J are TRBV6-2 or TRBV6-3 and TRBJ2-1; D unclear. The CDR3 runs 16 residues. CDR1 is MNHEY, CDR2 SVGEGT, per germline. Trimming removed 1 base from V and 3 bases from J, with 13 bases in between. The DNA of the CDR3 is TGTGCCAGCAGTTACTTCCTGGGTGTCGGCTACAATGAGCAGTTCTTC. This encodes CASSYFLGVGYNEQFF.

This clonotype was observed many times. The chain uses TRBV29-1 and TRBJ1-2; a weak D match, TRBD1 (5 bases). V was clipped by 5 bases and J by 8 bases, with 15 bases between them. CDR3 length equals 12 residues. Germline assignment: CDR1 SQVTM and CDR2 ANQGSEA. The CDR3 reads CSVKDTFLGYTF. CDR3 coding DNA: TGCAGCGTTAAGGACACCTTCCTGGGCTACACCTTC.

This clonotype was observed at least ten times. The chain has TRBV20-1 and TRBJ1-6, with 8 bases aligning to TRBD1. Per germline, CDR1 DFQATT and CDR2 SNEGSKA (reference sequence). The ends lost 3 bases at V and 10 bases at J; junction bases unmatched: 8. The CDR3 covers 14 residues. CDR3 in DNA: TGCAGTGCTAGGCCTCAGGGGGCCGTCTCACCCCTCCACTTT. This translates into CSARPQGAVSPLHF.

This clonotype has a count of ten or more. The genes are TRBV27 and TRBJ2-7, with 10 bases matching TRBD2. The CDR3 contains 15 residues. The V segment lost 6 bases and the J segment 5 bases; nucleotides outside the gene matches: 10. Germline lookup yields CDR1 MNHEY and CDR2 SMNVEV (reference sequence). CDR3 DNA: TGTGCCAGCAGGAGGATCGGGACTAGCGTCCACGAGCAGTACTTC. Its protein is CASRRIGTSVHEQYF.

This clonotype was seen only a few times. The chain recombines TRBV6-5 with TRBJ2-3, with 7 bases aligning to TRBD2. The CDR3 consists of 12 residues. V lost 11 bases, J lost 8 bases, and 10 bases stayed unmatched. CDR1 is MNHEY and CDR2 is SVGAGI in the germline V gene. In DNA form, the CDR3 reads TGTGCCCTTGTCGGGGGGAAGGGTACGCAGTATTTT. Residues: CALVGGKGTQYF.

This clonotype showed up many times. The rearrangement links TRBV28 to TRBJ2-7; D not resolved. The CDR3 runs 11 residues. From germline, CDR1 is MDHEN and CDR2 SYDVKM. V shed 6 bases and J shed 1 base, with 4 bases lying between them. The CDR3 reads CASSDSYEQYF. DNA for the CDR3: TGTGCCAGCAGCGATTCCTACGAGCAGTACTTC.

CDR3 nucleotide sequence: TGTGCCAGCAGTGAATTGGCAGGGGCGATTTATAGCAATCAGCCCCAGCATTTT. It is translated as CASSELAGAIYSNQPQHF. The chain carries TRBV2 and TRBJ1-5; possible D gene TRBD1, 6 bases. The ends were cut back, 2 bases at V and 0 bases at J, with 17 bases in the middle. In germline, CDR1 is SNHLY, CDR2 FYNNEI. There are 18 residues in the CDR3.

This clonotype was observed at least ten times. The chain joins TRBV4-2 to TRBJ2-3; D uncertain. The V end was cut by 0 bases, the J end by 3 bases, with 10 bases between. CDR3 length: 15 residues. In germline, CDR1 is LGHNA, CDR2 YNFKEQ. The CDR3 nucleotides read TGTGCCAGCAGCCAAGATGCCGGCTGGACAGATACGCAGTATTTT. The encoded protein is CASSQDAGWTDTQYF.

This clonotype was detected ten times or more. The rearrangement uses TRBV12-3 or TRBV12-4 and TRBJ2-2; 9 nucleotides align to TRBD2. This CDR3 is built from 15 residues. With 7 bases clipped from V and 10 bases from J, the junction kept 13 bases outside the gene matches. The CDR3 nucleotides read TGTGCCAGCATTGGGCTAGCGGGGCCTCGAGAGGAGCTGTTTTTT. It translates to CASIGLAGPREELFF.

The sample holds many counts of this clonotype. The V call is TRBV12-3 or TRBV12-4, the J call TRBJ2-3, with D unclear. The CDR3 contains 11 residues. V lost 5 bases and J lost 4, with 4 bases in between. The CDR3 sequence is CASSRSDTQYF. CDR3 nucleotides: TGTGCCAGCAGTCGCTCAGATACGCAGTATTTT.

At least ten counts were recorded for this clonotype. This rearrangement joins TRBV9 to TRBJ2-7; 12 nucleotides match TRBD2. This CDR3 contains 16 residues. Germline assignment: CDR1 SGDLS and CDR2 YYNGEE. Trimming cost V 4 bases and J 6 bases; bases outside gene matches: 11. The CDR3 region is CASSPRWTSGNREQYF. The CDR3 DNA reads TGTGCCAGCAGCCCCAGGTGGACTAGCGGGAATCGCGAGCAGTACTTC. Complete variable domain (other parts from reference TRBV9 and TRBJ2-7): DSGVTQTPKHLITATGQRVTLRCSPRSGDLSVYWYQQSLDQGLQFLIQYYNGEERAKGNILERFSAQQFPDLHSELNLSSLELGDSALYFCASSPRWTSGNREQYFGPGTRLTVT.

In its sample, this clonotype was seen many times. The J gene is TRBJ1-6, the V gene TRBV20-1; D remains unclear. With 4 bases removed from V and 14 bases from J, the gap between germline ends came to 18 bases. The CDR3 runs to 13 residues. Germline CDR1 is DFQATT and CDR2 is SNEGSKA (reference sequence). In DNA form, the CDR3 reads TGCAGTGCTACTTTAACGGACCCCGGGACCCTCCACTTT. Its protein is CSATLTDPGTLHF.

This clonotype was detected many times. This CDR3 reads CASSLAGGGSPLHF. In DNA form, the CDR3 reads TGTGCCAGCAGCCTCGCTGGGGGCGGATCACCCCTCCACTTT. The chain uses TRBV2 and TRBJ1-6; D possibly corresponds to TRBD1 (6 bases). The CDR3 is made up of 14 amino acids. Germline CDR1 is SNHLY and CDR2 is FYNNEI. V was trimmed by 6 bases and J by 10 bases, leaving 16 bases between them.

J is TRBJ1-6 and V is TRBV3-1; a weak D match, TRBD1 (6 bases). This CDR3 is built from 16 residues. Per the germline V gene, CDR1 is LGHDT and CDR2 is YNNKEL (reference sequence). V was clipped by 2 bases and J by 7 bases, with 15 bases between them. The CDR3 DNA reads TGTGCCAGCAGCCAAAATCAGGGGCAGGGGAATTCACCCCTCCACTTT. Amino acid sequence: CASSQNQGQGNSPLHF.

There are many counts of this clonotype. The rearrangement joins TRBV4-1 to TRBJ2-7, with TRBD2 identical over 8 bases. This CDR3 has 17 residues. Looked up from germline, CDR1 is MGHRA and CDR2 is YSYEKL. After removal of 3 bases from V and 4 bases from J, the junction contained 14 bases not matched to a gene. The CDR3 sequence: CASSHLSIGGGSYEQYF. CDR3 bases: TGCGCCAGCAGCCACCTCTCGATCGGCGGGGGGAGTTACGAGCAGTACTTC.

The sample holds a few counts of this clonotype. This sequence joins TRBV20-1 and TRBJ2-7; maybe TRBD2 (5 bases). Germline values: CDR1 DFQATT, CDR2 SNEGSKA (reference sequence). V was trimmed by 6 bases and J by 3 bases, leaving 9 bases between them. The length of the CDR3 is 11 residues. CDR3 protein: CSAVDFYEQYF. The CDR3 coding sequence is TGCAGTGCCGTGGACTTCTACGAGCAGTACTTC.

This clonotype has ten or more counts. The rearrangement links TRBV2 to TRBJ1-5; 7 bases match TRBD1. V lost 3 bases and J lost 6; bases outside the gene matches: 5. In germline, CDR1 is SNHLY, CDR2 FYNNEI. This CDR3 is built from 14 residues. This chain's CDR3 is CASSDIGGPQPQHF. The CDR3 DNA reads TGTGCCAGCAGTGATATAGGGGGCCCTCAGCCCCAGCATTTT.

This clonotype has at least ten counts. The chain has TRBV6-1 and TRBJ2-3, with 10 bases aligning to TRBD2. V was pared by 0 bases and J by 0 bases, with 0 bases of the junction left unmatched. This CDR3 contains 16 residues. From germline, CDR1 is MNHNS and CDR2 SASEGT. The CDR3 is CASSEALAGSTDTQYF. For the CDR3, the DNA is TGTGCCAGCAGTGAAGCACTAGCGGGAAGCACAGATACGCAGTATTTT.